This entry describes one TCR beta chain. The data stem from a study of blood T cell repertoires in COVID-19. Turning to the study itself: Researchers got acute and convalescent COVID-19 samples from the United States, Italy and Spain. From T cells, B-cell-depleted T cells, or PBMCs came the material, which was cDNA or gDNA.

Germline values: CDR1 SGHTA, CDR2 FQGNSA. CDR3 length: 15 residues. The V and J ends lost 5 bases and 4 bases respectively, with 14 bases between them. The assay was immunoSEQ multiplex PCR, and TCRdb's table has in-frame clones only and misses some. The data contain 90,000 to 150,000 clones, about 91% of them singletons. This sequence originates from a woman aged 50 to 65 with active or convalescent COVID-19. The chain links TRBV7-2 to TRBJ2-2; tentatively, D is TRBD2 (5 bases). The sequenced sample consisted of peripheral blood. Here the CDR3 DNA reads TGTGCCAGCAGCCCTCCCCTTGCGGGCACCGGGGAGCTGTTTTTT. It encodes CASSPPLAGTGELFF. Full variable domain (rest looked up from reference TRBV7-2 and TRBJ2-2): GAGVSQSPSNKVTEKGKDVELRCDPISGHTALYWYRQSLGQGLEFLIYFQGNSAPDKSGLPSDRFSAERTGGSVSTLTIQRTQQEDSAVYLCASSPPLAGTGELFFGEGSRLTVL.